A single sample is the source of the 11 T cell receptor beta chains below, sequenced in a study of blood T cell repertoires in COVID-19. TCRdb's copy holds only in-frame clones and misses some; the assay was immunoSEQ multiplex PCR. The sample contains about 42,000 clones, roughly 73% of which appear only once. The material sequenced was peripheral blood. The receptors here all came from an older woman with acute or convalescent COVID-19.

The chain recombines TRBV12-3 or TRBV12-4 with TRBJ2-1, with TRBD2 matching over 7 bases. The CDR3 is 13 residues long. V shed 3 bases and J 12 bases; nucleotides not matched to a gene: 8. The CDR3 reads CASSFFMGGGQFF. The CDR3, as DNA: TGTGCCAGCAGTTTTTTTATGGGCGGGGGGCAGTTCTTC.

The gene calls are TRBV12-3 or TRBV12-4 and TRBJ1-4; 8 nucleotides match TRBD1. The CDR3 has 13 residues. The V gene end was trimmed by 5 bases and the J gene end by 10 bases; junction bases not matched to a gene: 6. This chain's CDR3 is CASSVGQGAKLFF. For the CDR3, the DNA is TGTGCCAGCAGTGTCGGACAGGGCGCAAAACTGTTTTTT.

The chain couples TRBV5-1 to TRBJ1-1; 10 nucleotides match TRBD1. CDR3 length equals 16 residues. J was trimmed by 7 bases and V by 0 bases; bases with no gene match: 9. From germline, CDR1 is SGHRS and CDR2 YFSETQ. This CDR3 is CASSLGTPGQGFEAFF. CDR3 DNA: TGCGCCAGCAGCTTGGGAACTCCGGGACAGGGGTTTGAAGCTTTCTTT.

This clone occurred once. The J gene is TRBJ1-2, the V gene TRBV2, with TRBD1 matching 7 bases. Trimming removed 0 bases from V and 8 bases from J; junction bases left unmatched: 6. Germline V gene lookup returns CDR1 SNHLY and CDR2 FYNNEI. The CDR3 spans 14 residues. CDR3 protein: CASSEALQGEGYTF. For the CDR3, the DNA is TGTGCCAGCAGTGAAGCGCTTCAGGGGGAAGGCTACACCTTC.

The V call is TRBV10-3, the J call TRBJ2-5; 16 bases match TRBD2. Germline V gene lookup returns CDR1 ENHRY and CDR2 SYGVKD. The CDR3 spans 18 residues. V lost 6 bases to trimming and J lost 2 bases; unmatched junction nucleotides: 9. DNA of the CDR3: TGTGCCATCAGCCCCGCCGGGACTAGCGGGGGGGCACAAGAGACCCAGTACTTC. Protein sequence: CAISPAGTSGGAQETQYF.

The rearrangement links TRBV5-1 to TRBJ1-6; no reliable D call. The CDR3 totals 14 residues. The germline V and J ends were trimmed by 1 base and 9 bases, with 11 bases remaining between them. Germline CDR1 is SGHRS and CDR2 is YFSETQ. CDR3 DNA sequence: TGCGCCAGCAGCTTGTATTCAACTGTTTCACCCCTCCACTTT. Amino acid sequence: CASSLYSTVSPLHF.

This clone was detected once. CDR3 sequence (DNA): TGTGCCAGCAGCCGAGATAGTAATTTAGTGAACACTGAAGCTTTCTTT. Its translation is CASSRDSNLVNTEAFF. The V and J genes are TRBV7-8 and TRBJ1-1; unclear D gene. V was cut by 5 bases and J by 0 bases, with 16 bases left in between. The CDR3 consists of 16 residues. CDR1 SGHVS and CDR2 FQNEAQ come from the germline V gene.

The V call is TRBV5-1, the J call TRBJ2-1; D is unresolved. The length of the CDR3 is 15 residues. Trimming pared 0 bases from V and 3 bases from J, leaving 10 bases between. CDR1 and CDR2 (germline): SGHRS, YFSETQ. CDR3 sequence reads: CASSLDRPNYNEQFF. In nucleotides, the CDR3 is TGCGCCAGCAGCTTGGACAGACCCAACTACAATGAGCAGTTCTTC.

The V call is TRBV29-1, the J call TRBJ2-4; no clear D. The CDR3 length is 11 residues. Germline CDR1 and CDR2: SQVTM and ANQGSEA. V dropped 5 bases and J dropped 4 bases, with 6 bases sitting between them. DNA for the CDR3: TGCAGCGTTCGCGAAAAAAACATTCAGTACTTC. The encoded protein is CSVREKNIQYF.

The rearrangement uses TRBV18 and TRBJ1-6, with D tentatively TRBD1 (5 bases). Looked up from germline, CDR1 is KGHSH and CDR2 is LQKENI. V gave up 2 bases and J gave up 7 bases, with 9 bases separating them. This CDR3 region has 14 residues. The CDR3 DNA reads TGTGCCAGCTCACCAGGGGGGTGGAATTCACCCCTCCACTTT. Translating it yields CASSPGGWNSPLHF.

This chain joins TRBV18 and TRBJ2-1, with D maybe TRBD1 (5 bases). Germline V gene lookup returns CDR1 KGHSH and CDR2 LQKENI. Trimming removed 1 base at V and 5 bases at J, with 9 bases between. The CDR3 is 14 amino acids. CDR3 residues: CASSPRQGHNEQFF. The DNA of the CDR3 is TGTGCCAGCTCACCACGGCAGGGCCACAATGAGCAGTTCTTC.